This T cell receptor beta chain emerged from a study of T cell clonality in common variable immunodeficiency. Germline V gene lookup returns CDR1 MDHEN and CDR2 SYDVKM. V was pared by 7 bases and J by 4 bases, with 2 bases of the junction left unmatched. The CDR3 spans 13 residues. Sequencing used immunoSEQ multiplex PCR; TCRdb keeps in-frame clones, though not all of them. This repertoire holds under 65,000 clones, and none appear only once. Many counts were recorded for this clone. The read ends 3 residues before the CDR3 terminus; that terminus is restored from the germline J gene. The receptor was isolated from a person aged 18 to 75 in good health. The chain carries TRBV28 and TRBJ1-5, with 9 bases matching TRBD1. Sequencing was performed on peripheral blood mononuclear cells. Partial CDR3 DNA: TGTGCCAGCACCGGGACAGGGAATCAGCCC. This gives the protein CASTGTGNQP. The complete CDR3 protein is CASTGTGNQPQHF.